One sample yielded the 25 T cell receptor beta chains listed below, sequenced in a study of blood T cell repertoires in COVID-19. Assay: immunoSEQ multiplex PCR; the TCRdb copy retains only in-frame clones and omits some. The table includes some 110,000 clones, 91% detected once. Sequenced sample: peripheral blood. Receptors were obtained from a human donor in a cohort sampled during active COVID-19.

This clone came up once. The J gene is TRBJ2-2, the V gene TRBV29-1; 8 bases are shared with TRBD1. Germline assignment: CDR1 SQVTM and CDR2 ANQGSEA. This CDR3 contains 13 residues. V trimming: 4 bases; J trimming: 5 bases; junction bases outside the gene matches: 3. CDR3 coding DNA: TGCAGCGTTGCTCAGGGGGCGACCGGGGAGCTGTTTTTT. This sequence encodes CSVAQGATGELFF.

The V gene is TRBV5-6, the J gene TRBJ2-7, with 8 bases that match TRBD1. Germline V lookup: CDR1 SGHDT, CDR2 YYEEEE. This CDR3 region has 14 residues. V lost 3 bases to trimming and J lost 9 bases; unmatched junction nucleotides: 11. The CDR3 region is CASSSGTGLYGQYF. The CDR3, as DNA: TGTGCCAGCAGCTCCGGGACAGGCCTTTATGGGCAGTACTTC.

The V call is TRBV19, the J call TRBJ2-1; tentative D call: TRBD1 (5 bases). Trimming shortened V by 2 bases and J by 2 bases, and 10 bases separated the two germline ends. The CDR3 runs 15 residues. CDR1 is LNHDA and CDR2 is SQIVND in the germline V gene (reference sequence). CDR3 region: CASSISWGPYNEQFF. The CDR3 coding sequence is TGTGCCAGTAGTATATCCTGGGGCCCCTACAATGAGCAGTTCTTC.

This clone was recorded only once. The chain employs TRBV15 and TRBJ2-7, with 9 bases lining up with TRBD1. CDR1 is LNHNV and CDR2 is YYDKDF in the germline V gene (reference sequence). Trimming cost V 4 bases and J 5 bases; bases outside gene matches: 9. This CDR3 has 15 amino acids. This chain's CDR3 is CATSTRTGEVHEQYF. The CDR3, as DNA: TGTGCCACCAGCACCCGGACAGGGGAAGTCCACGAGCAGTACTTC.

This chain uses TRBV24-1 with TRBJ2-3, with D possibly being TRBD1 (6 bases). Between the trimmed V and J ends, which lost 4 bases and 5 bases, there was a span of 12 bases. CDR3 length: 14 amino acids. Germline V gene sequence: CDR1 KGHDR, CDR2 SFDVKD. The DNA for the CDR3 is TGTGCCACCAGTGAAACCACAGGGAAAGATACGCAGTATTTT. Its protein is CATSETTGKDTQYF.

This clone was detected only once. The chain joins TRBV12-3 or TRBV12-4 to TRBJ2-7; D gene ambiguous. Trimming left V 7 bases short and J 5 bases short, with 15 bases between. This CDR3 comprises 13 residues. The CDR3 DNA reads TGTGCCAGCACCAAAGACACGATGGACGAGCAGTACTTC. Translated: CASTKDTMDEQYF.

The chain combines TRBV4-3 with TRBJ2-7, with D perhaps TRBD1 (5 bases). CDR3 length: 14 residues. The V end was cut by 0 bases, the J end by 5 bases, with 11 bases between. In germline, CDR1 is LGHNA, CDR2 YSLEER. DNA for the CDR3: TGCGCCAGCAGCCAAGATTTAGGCAGGGACGAGCAGTACTTC. Translated, it gives CASSQDLGRDEQYF.

The J gene is TRBJ2-6, the V gene TRBV5-6; the D is unclear. The CDR3 consists of 15 residues. Deletions cut 0 bases from V and 4 bases from J, with 8 bases between. CDR1 and CDR2 from the germline V gene are SGHDT and YYEEEE. CDR3 nucleotide sequence: TGTGCCAGCAGCTTGGAGCCGTCGGGGGCCAACGTCCTGACTTTC. It yields the protein CASSLEPSGANVLTF.

CDR3 DNA: TGCAGTGCTAACCCGCAGAATGAGCAGTTCTTC. It yields the protein CSANPQNEQFF. The chain uses TRBV20-1 and TRBJ2-1; D unresolved. CDR1 is DFQATT and CDR2 is SNEGSKA in the germline V gene (reference sequence). The length of the CDR3 is 11 residues. Trimming removed 4 bases at V and 7 bases at J, with 8 bases between.

This clone has a handful of counts. The same CDR3 also results from other DNA sequences found in this sample. This chain joins TRBV7-3 and TRBJ1-6; maybe TRBD1 (5 bases). The CDR3 is 14 amino acids. V was trimmed by 4 bases and J by 6 bases, leaving 10 bases between them. Germline CDR1 SGHTA, CDR2 FQGTGA. The CDR3 spells CASSSGLSNSPLHF. In DNA, the CDR3 is TGTGCCAGCAGCTCGGGACTTTCTAATTCACCCCTCCACTTT.

This clone occurred once. The chain carries TRBV5-5 and TRBJ2-1; 8 bases line up with TRBD1. V was pared by 0 bases and J by 9 bases, with 8 bases of the junction left unmatched. This CDR3 is built from 15 residues. Per the germline V gene, CDR1 is SGHKS and CDR2 is YYEKEE (reference sequence). Here the CDR3 reads CASSLGSGQGREQFF. In DNA form, the CDR3 reads TGTGCCAGCAGCTTGGGATCCGGACAGGGCCGTGAGCAGTTCTTC.

This rearrangement joins TRBV10-3 to TRBJ1-6; 7 bases are a match to TRBD1. The length of the CDR3 is 14 residues. CDR1 and CDR2 from the germline V gene are ENHRY and SYGVKD. Germline trimming cut 4 bases from V and 6 bases from J; bases unmatched to any gene: 3. CDR3 sequence: CAISVGQINSPLHF. CDR3 in DNA: TGTGCCATCAGTGTGGGACAGATTAATTCACCCCTCCACTTT.

This chain links TRBV3-1 (or the pseudogene TRBV3-2) with TRBJ2-7; TRBD2 matches at 9 bases. Trimming at V came to 4 bases and at J to 3 bases, leaving 7 bases not matched to a gene. Germline CDR1 is LGHDT and CDR2 is YNNKEL (reference sequence). The CDR3 spans 15 residues. DNA for the CDR3: TGTGCCAGCAGCCCGTTAGCGGGAGCTATCTACGAGCAGTACTTC. Its protein product is CASSPLAGAIYEQYF.

This clone came up once. The CDR3 region is CASSVESGGAHEQFF. The CDR3 nucleotides are TGTGCCAGCAGCGTAGAAAGCGGGGGGGCCCATGAGCAGTTCTTC. V gene TRBV9 combines with J gene TRBJ2-1, with TRBD2 identical over 10 bases. Unmatched junction bases numbered 5, after V lost 0 bases and J lost 8 bases. This CDR3 is built from 15 residues. From germline, CDR1 is SGDLS and CDR2 YYNGEE.

The chain links TRBV7-2 to TRBJ2-7, with 7 bases fitting TRBD2. Trimming removed 1 base from V and 6 bases from J; junction bases left unmatched: 12. The CDR3 consists of 16 residues. Germline loops: CDR1 SGHTA, CDR2 FQGNSA. CDR3 coding DNA: TGTGCCAGCAGCTTAGTGGGAGGGCCAATTGGGGGCGAGCAGTACTTC. Residues: CASSLVGGPIGGEQYF. The whole variable domain, filled in from reference TRBV7-2 and TRBJ2-7, reads GAGVSQSPSNKVTEKGKDVELRCDPISGHTALYWYRQSLGQGLEFLIYFQGNSAPDKSGLPSDRFSAERTGGSVSTLTIQRTQQEDSAVYLCASSLVGGPIGGEQYFGPGTRLTVT.

This clone was seen a handful of times. The gene calls are TRBV5-1 and TRBJ2-3, with 9 bases identical to TRBD1. The CDR3 contains 16 residues. J was trimmed by 0 bases and V by 7 bases; bases with no gene match: 9. The V gene's germline CDR1 is SGHRS and CDR2 YFSETQ. CDR3 DNA: TGCGCCAGCTACAGGGGGCATAGAACTAGCACAGATACGCAGTATTTT. Protein product: CASYRGHRTSTDTQYF.

The CDR3 is CAWSSGGVGYGYTF. The CDR3 nucleotides are TGTGCCTGGAGTTCGGGGGGGGTTGGCTATGGCTACACCTTC. The V and J genes are TRBV30 and TRBJ1-2, with D possibly matching TRBD1 (5 bases). The V and J ends lost 2 bases and 4 bases respectively, with 14 bases between them. The germline V gene has CDR1 GTSNPN and CDR2 SVGIG (reference sequence). The CDR3 is 14 residues long.

The chain has TRBV7-2 and TRBJ1-5, with 8 bases lining up with TRBD1. The J segment lost 7 bases and the V segment lost 5 bases, leaving 7 bases of the junction unmatched. The CDR3 has 14 residues. In germline, CDR1 is SGHTA, CDR2 FQGNSA. This CDR3 reads CASSTGQGLQPQHF. The CDR3 DNA sequence: TGTGCCAGCAGCACCGGACAGGGTCTACAGCCCCAGCATTTT.

The V call is TRBV2, the J call TRBJ2-7, with D possibly TRBD1 on 6 matching bases. CDR1 SNHLY and CDR2 FYNNEI come from the germline V gene. There are 16 residues in the CDR3. Trimming stripped 0 bases from V and 3 bases from J, with 15 bases between. The CDR3 is CASSEASTGLNYEQYF. The CDR3 nucleotides are TGTGCCAGCAGTGAAGCCTCGACAGGTTTAAACTACGAGCAGTACTTC.

V usage is TRBV28 and J usage is TRBJ2-1; 13 bases match TRBD2. Germline lookup yields CDR1 MDHEN and CDR2 SYDVKM. This CDR3 region has 14 residues. J was trimmed by 6 bases and V by 5 bases; bases with no gene match: 1. CDR3 in amino acids: CASSRLAGGNEQFF. Written as DNA, the CDR3 is TGTGCCAGCAGTCGACTAGCGGGAGGCAATGAGCAGTTCTTC. The whole variable domain, filled in from reference TRBV28 and TRBJ2-1, reads DVKVTQSSRYLVKRTGEKVFLECVQDMDHENMFWYRQDPGLGLRLIYFSYDVKMKEKGDIPEGYSVSREKKERFSLILESASTNQTSMYLCASSRLAGGNEQFFGPGTRLTVL.

Only one count was recorded for this clone. The J gene is TRBJ2-5, the V gene TRBV12-3 or TRBV12-4; 7 bases map to TRBD1. Unmatched junction bases numbered 2, after V lost 7 bases and J lost 3 bases. The CDR3 consists of 12 residues. This CDR3 reads CASTTGEETQYF. Written as DNA, the CDR3 is TGTGCCAGCACCACAGGGGAAGAGACCCAGTACTTC.

The chain carries TRBV15 and TRBJ1-1; D not certain. Germline V gene data show CDR1 as LNHNV and CDR2 as YYDKDF (reference sequence). Trimming stripped 1 base from V and 1 base from J, with 10 bases between. CDR3 length: 15 residues. CDR3 nucleotides: TGTGCCACCAGCAGAGCCACTTGGAGGAACACTGAAGCTTTCTTT. Translated, it gives CATSRATWRNTEAFF.

The V call is TRBV5-1, the J call TRBJ2-5; TRBD1 is a possible D gene (5 bases). V was shortened by 1 base and J by 5 bases, with 9 bases between the two germline ends. The germline V gene has CDR1 SGHRS and CDR2 YFSETQ. This CDR3 has 13 residues. The CDR3 sequence is CASSLRGSETQYF. The CDR3 coding sequence is TGCGCCAGCAGCTTGAGGGGTAGCGAGACCCAGTACTTC.

The chain has TRBV7-6 and TRBJ2-3, with a weak D call TRBD1 (5 bases). Per germline, CDR1 SGHVS and CDR2 FNYEAQ. The CDR3 consists of 17 residues. The V and J ends lost 1 base and 6 bases respectively, with 20 bases between them. CDR3 DNA: TGTGCCAGCAGCTTAGTGGTACGCCAGGGATTTATGGATACGCAGTATTTT. This encodes CASSLVVRQGFMDTQYF.

V usage is TRBV7-2 and J usage is TRBJ1-6; no firm D call. From germline, CDR1 is SGHTA and CDR2 FQGNSA. This CDR3 is built from 17 residues. Trimming pared 1 base from V and 9 bases from J, leaving 19 bases between. CDR3 DNA sequence: TGTGCCAGCAGCTTAGAGCCCTTTCCGCAGGTGACTTCACCCCTCCACTTT. It specifies CASSLEPFPQVTSPLHF.